The T cell receptor (beta chain) under discussion was sequenced for a study of OX40 agonist ivuxolimab in advanced cancers. Study at large: At 0.01 to 10 mg/kg, ivuxolimab was administered intravenously to patients every 2 weeks.

From germline, CDR1 is SEHNR and CDR2 FQNEAQ (reference sequence). Trimming removed 8 bases from V and 2 bases from J, with 14 bases in between. CDR3 size: 14 residues. This table comes from immunoSEQ multiplex PCR, and its TCRdb copy is limited to in-frame clones, with some not included. The sample holds about 41,000 clones, 87% seen once. The chain has TRBV7-9 and TRBJ2-3; a weak D match, TRBD2 (5 bases). The clonotype originates from an adult with an advanced solid tumor such as melanoma, head and neck, liver or kidney cancer. The sample was CD4+ or CD8+ T cells sorted from blood, taken in a trial of the OX40 agonist ivuxolimab. The CDR3 loop reads CASEGVGYTDTQYF. CDR3 sequence (DNA): TGTGCCAGCGAGGGCGTGGGATACACAGATACGCAGTATTTT. The full variable domain, completed using reference TRBV7-9 and TRBJ2-3, is DTGVSQNPRHKITKRGQNVTFRCDPISEHNRLYWYRQTLGQGPEFLTYFQNEAQLEKSRLLSDRFSAERPKGSFSTLEIQRTEQGDSAMYLCASEGVGYTDTQYFGPGTRLTVL.